Listed below are T cell receptor beta chains from one sample, sequenced in a study of cytomegalovirus exposure and HLA in healthy donors. Libraries were prepared by immunoSEQ multiplex PCR; TCRdb keeps only in-frame clonotypes and omits some of them. The sample holds 85,000 to 100,000 clones; approximately 80% are singletons and the top ten take around 3%. The sequenced material came from PBMCs. The receptors stem from a male donor in good health and CMV-seropositive. Both conserved end residues are part of each CDR3. The order of the fields is J gene, D gene, V gene, clone size, CDR3 protein, CDR3 DNA. A D gene is named only where the DNA matches it firmly. The listing skips clone size in some rows; elsewhere it reads once, few, many or a size class.

TRBJ1-1,-,TRBV5-1,few,CASSLRQNTEAFF,TGCGCCAGCAGCTTGCGACAGAACACTGAAGCTTTCTTT
TRBJ1-6,TRBD1,TRBV30,-,CAYRDRVNSPLHF,TGTGCCTACAGGGACAGGGTTAATTCACCCCTCCACTTT
TRBJ1-6,-,TRBV19,-,CASSPQQGPPLHF,TGTGCCAGTAGTCCCCAACAGGGACCACCCCTCCACTTT
TRBJ1-5,-,TRBV7-2,-,CASSARGGQPQHF,TGTGCCAGCAGCGCGAGAGGGGGTCAGCCCCAGCATTTT
TRBJ1-5,-,TRBV10-1,once,CASSGGVGQPQHF,TGCGCCAGCAGTGGCGGGGTAGGTCAGCCCCAGCATTTT
TRBJ2-7,TRBD1,TRBV11-2,-,CASSSTGIPYEQYF,TGTGCCAGCAGCTCGACAGGGATCCCCTACGAGCAGTACTTC
TRBJ1-1,-,TRBV5-8,-,CASSGRAGNTEAFF,TGTGCCAGCAGCGGGAGGGCCGGTAACACTGAAGCTTTCTTT
TRBJ1-1,-,TRBV9,-,CASSVLTAGEAFF,TGTGCCAGCAGCGTACTGACGGCAGGTGAAGCTTTCTTT
TRBJ1-3,-,TRBV9,-,CASSVATAGVSSGNTIYF,TGTGCCAGCAGCGTAGCTACCGCGGGGGTTAGCTCTGGAAACACCATATATTTT
TRBJ1-1,-,TRBV5-8,-,CASSLTPGSNTEAFF,TGTGCCAGCAGCTTGACTCCGGGATCGAACACTGAAGCTTTCTTT
TRBJ1-2,-,TRBV7-8,-,CASSLATPAGVGYGYTF,TGTGCCAGCAGCTTGGCGACTCCAGCAGGGGTGGGATATGGCTACACCTTC
TRBJ1-1,TRBD1,TRBV6-1,-,CASSETGAYTEAFF,TGTGCCAGCAGTGAGACAGGGGCGTACACTGAAGCTTTCTTT
TRBJ1-2,-,TRBV2,-,CASSEAVQGPGYTF,TGTGCCAGCAGTGAAGCAGTCCAGGGCCCTGGCTACACCTTC
TRBJ1-2,-,TRBV2,-,CASRDRTGGYGYTF,TGTGCCAGCAGGGACCGGACCGGGGGCTATGGCTACACCTTC
TRBJ1-6,-,TRBV5-1,-,CASSPSGSTLNSPLHF,TGCGCCAGCAGCCCCTCCGGGTCAACCCTTAATTCACCCCTCCACTTT
TRBJ2-3,-,TRBV7-8,-,CASSGGPTDTQYF,TGTGCCAGCAGCGGGGGCCCCACAGATACGCAGTATTTT
TRBJ1-1,-,TRBV4-1,-,CASSQLGGEAFF,TGCGCCAGCAGCCAACTTGGCGGGGAAGCTTTCTTT
TRBJ2-2,-,TRBV7-2,-,CASSLSRVQPGELFF,TGTGCCAGCAGCTTATCCAGGGTTCAGCCCGGGGAGCTGTTTTTT
TRBJ2-2,TRBD1,TRBV5-1,-,CASSPGQDLTGELFF,TGCGCCAGCAGCCCGGGACAGGACCTCACCGGGGAGCTGTTTTTT
TRBJ2-7,TRBD1,TRBV10-2,-,CASRVGTDSYEQYF,TGCGCCAGCAGGGTTGGGACAGACTCCTACGAGCAGTACTTC
TRBJ2-5,TRBD1,TRBV27,-,CASSRGQEAETQYF,TGTGCCAGCAGTAGGGGACAGGAGGCAGAGACCCAGTACTTC
TRBJ2-1,TRBD2,TRBV30,-,CAWSRGGGALEQFF,TGTGCCTGGAGTAGGGGCGGGGGGGCCCTTGAGCAGTTCTTC
TRBJ1-1,TRBD1,TRBV6-5,-,CASSYSTGTAIF,TGTGCCAGCAGTTACTCGACTGGGACAGCGATCTTT
TRBJ1-1,-,TRBV30,few,CAWKTAGDKNTEAFF,TGTGCCTGGAAGACCGCCGGGGACAAGAACACTGAAGCTTTCTTT
TRBJ1-2,-,TRBV2,-,CASSEAWTAPGGYTF,TGTGCCAGCAGTGAAGCCTGGACTGCGCCTGGGGGCTACACCTTC
TRBJ2-1,-,TRBV30,-,CAWSAPKRSSYNEQFF,TGTGCCTGGAGTGCCCCCAAGCGGAGCTCCTACAATGAGCAGTTCTTC
TRBJ2-7,-,TRBV5-1,-,CASSLEGIRSYEQYF,TGCGCCAGCAGCTTGGAGGGGATCCGCTCCTACGAGCAGTACTTC
TRBJ2-7,-,TRBV4-1,-,CASSQDHDMAAGYEQYF,TGCGCCAGCAGCCAAGATCACGACATGGCCGCGGGCTACGAGCAGTACTTC
TRBJ2-5,-,TRBV6-5,-,CASSYGTRGRGETQYF,TGTGCCAGCAGTTATGGAACGAGGGGCAGGGGAGAGACCCAGTACTTC
TRBJ2-7,-,TRBV10-1,-,CATWTVSYEQYF,TGCGCCACCTGGACAGTCTCCTACGAGCAGTACTTC
TRBJ2-6,-,TRBV27,once,CASSLSAGDGGANVLTF,TGTGCCAGCAGTTTGTCGGCAGGGGATGGTGGGGCCAACGTCCTGACTTTC
TRBJ1-1,-,TRBV6-5,-,CASSAQINTEAFF,TGTGCCAGCAGTGCACAGATTAACACTGAAGCTTTCTTT
TRBJ2-7,-,TRBV25-1,few,CASSEWRQGSYEQYF,TGTGCCAGCAGTGAATGGCGGCAGGGCTCCTACGAGCAGTACTTC
TRBJ2-2,TRBD1,TRBV5-1,-,CASSLTGDDTGELFF,TGCGCCAGCAGCTTAACAGGGGATGACACCGGGGAGCTGTTTTTT
TRBJ1-4,-,TRBV5-1,few,CASSWNSGEKLFF,TGCGCCAGCAGCTGGAACAGCGGGGAAAAACTGTTTTTT
TRBJ1-2,-,TRBV29-1,-,CSAASYRKENYGYTF,TGCAGCGCCGCTTCCTACAGGAAAGAAAACTATGGCTACACCTTC
TRBJ2-1,-,TRBV9,-,CASSVGQNEQFF,TGTGCCAGCAGCGTAGGCCAGAATGAGCAGTTCTTC
TRBJ1-5,-,TRBV5-6,few,CASSRTENQPQHF,TGTGCCAGCAGCCGGACAGAGAATCAGCCCCAGCATTTT
TRBJ1-1,-,TRBV27,-,CASSQKRGTEAFF,TGTGCCAGCAGTCAAAAAAGGGGCACTGAAGCTTTCTTT
TRBJ1-1,-,TRBV30,-,CAWAHQTEAFF,TGTGCCTGGGCGCACCAAACTGAAGCTTTCTTT
TRBJ2-3,TRBD1,TRBV5-5,few,CASSWGQGAGDTQYF,TGTGCCAGCAGCTGGGGACAGGGGGCAGGGGATACGCAGTATTTT
TRBJ1-1,TRBD1,TRBV7-8,-,CASSHGTANTEAFF,TGTGCCAGCAGCCACGGGACAGCCAACACTGAAGCTTTCTTT